This T cell receptor beta chain was found in a study of cytomegalovirus exposure and HLA in healthy donors (dated by TCRdb to 2016 to 2017). Background on the whole study: According to a later analysis, the 120 or so validation repertoires were produced on the same platform as the approximately 600 repertoires of the first cohort. The study aimed to test whether signatures of past pathogen exposure could be identified by cataloging public T cell receptors. Along with the approximately 700-subject first cohort, a separate validation cohort of over a hundred different subjects was used. The study combined high-throughput TCR immunosequencing, statistical association of individual TCRs with disease status, and machine learning to predict cytomegalovirus infection status. General findings and caveats noted by the study authors: The validation cohort had no HLA typing available for a later analysis, so co-occurrence within that cohort was assessed over all 120 or so repertoires. In vitro tests confirmed that three of the cytomegalovirus-associated TCR beta chains recognize cytomegalovirus antigens. Of the cluster scores, roughly 95% were above 0 in a later analysis, which found that TCRs clustered in the first cohort also tended to co-occur in the approximately 110 validation repertoires. It was suggested by the authors that the approach could potentially be generalized to other disease states and immunological phenotypes. The classifier was reported to diagnose cytomegalovirus status with high specificity and sensitivity in both the original and validation cohorts. The study listed approximately 150 TCR beta chains as associated with cytomegalovirus. While some public TCRs were present in many individuals, most TCR sequences turned up only very rarely across donors.

Separate from the roughly 700-subject first cohort, the validation cohort of about 130 subjects was the group to which the donors belonged. With regard to this clone: Its antigen is currently not known. Per-base quality was not reported, and no clone a single base away is much larger than it.

Sequences SNHLY (CDR1) and FYNNEI (CDR2) are obtained from the germline V gene. Ends trimmed: V by 1 base, J by 5 bases; bases unmatched to a gene: 7. Its CDR3 holds 17 amino acids, cysteine through phenylalanine. Of all the DNA, just the CDR3 is kept, 51 bases in frame from base 1. Receptors were amplified or captured by the immunoSEQ multiplex PCR assay. As for how the authors treated the data: A statistical classification framework was built for diagnosing cytomegalovirus status from the catalog of TCR beta chain sequences. Held by TCRdb, this immuneACCESS table contains in-frame sequences only and omits some clones. Under half of the omission traces to an unresolved V gene where checked; the cause of the rest is unknown. Clone size and the V and J calls come from that table; the DNA yielded D and trimming. A total of some 90,000 clones appear in this sample, roughly 87% of them only once. Roughly 3.9% of the sample comes from the top ten.

This receptor was obtained from a woman between 25 and 40 years old in good health and CMV-seronegative. Sequenced input: PBMCs. The chain links TRBV2 with TRBJ1-4; 10 nucleotides in the junction match TRBD1. The DNA reads as follows: TGTGCCAGCAGTGAAGGTCTTCCGGGACAGGGGAATGAAAAACTGTTTTTT. Its coded protein is CASSEGLPGQGNEKLFF.